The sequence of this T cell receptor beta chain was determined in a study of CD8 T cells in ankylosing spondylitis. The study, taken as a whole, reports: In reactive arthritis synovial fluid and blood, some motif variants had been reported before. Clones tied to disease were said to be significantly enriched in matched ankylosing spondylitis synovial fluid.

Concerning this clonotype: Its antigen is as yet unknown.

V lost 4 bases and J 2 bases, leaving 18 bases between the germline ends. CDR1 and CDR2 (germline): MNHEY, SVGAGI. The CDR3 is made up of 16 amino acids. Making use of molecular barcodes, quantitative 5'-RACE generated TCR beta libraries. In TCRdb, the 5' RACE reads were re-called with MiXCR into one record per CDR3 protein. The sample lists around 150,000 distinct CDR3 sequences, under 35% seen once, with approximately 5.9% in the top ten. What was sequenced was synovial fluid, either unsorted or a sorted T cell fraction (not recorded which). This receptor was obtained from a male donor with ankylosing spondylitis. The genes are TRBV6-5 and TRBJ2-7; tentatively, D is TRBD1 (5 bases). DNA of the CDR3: TGTGCCAGCAGTTTGTCTCAGGGTTTTGTCCCCTACGAGCAGTACTTC. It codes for CASSLSQGFVPYEQYF.